What follows are 30 T cell receptor beta chains derived from one specimen sequenced in a study of blood T cell repertoires in COVID-19. Clones were read by immunoSEQ multiplex PCR, and TCRdb kept only the in-frame ones, dropping some. The sample has roughly 230,000 clones; about 80% are singletons. The specimen sequenced was PBMCs or T cells enriched from blood (not recorded which). The receptor source for this set is a man aged 50 to 59 who had recovered from COVID-19.

This clone was seen once. The V gene is TRBV6-5, the J gene TRBJ2-1; TRBD1 is a possible D gene (7 bases). The CDR3 loop spans 15 amino acids. Trimming removed 8 bases at V and 0 bases at J, with 14 bases between. Germline values: CDR1 MNHEY, CDR2 SVGAGI. CDR3 sequence: CASGGGQPSYNEQFF. The CDR3 DNA sequence: TGTGCCAGCGGAGGGGGACAGCCCTCCTACAATGAGCAGTTCTTC.

CDR3 in amino acids: CSASSTTNEKLFF. CDR3 DNA: TGCAGTGCTAGTTCCACAACTAATGAAAAACTGTTTTTT. The chain joins TRBV20-1 to TRBJ1-4; D uncertain. Germline-derived CDR1 and CDR2 are DFQATT and SNEGSKA (reference sequence). V was shortened by 3 bases and J by 0 bases, with 5 bases between the two germline ends. The CDR3 covers 13 residues.

The sample holds a few counts of this clone. The genes are TRBV28 and TRBJ2-7, with D possibly being TRBD2 (5 bases). The V gene's germline CDR1 is MDHEN and CDR2 SYDVKM. The germline V and J ends were trimmed by 3 bases and 0 bases, with 6 bases remaining between them. This CDR3 has 13 residues. The CDR3 loop is CASSLAGSYEQYF. Written as DNA, the CDR3 is TGTGCCAGCAGTTTGGCGGGCTCCTACGAGCAGTACTTC.

This clone has a handful of counts. The chain combines TRBV6-5 with TRBJ2-7, with a weak D call TRBD1 (6 bases). Germline V gene data show CDR1 as MNHEY and CDR2 as SVGAGI. V was clipped by 0 bases and J by 0 bases, with 12 bases between them. This CDR3 contains 16 residues. CDR3 in amino acids: CASSYSAGTTSYEQYF. The DNA of the CDR3 is TGTGCCAGCAGTTACTCGGCCGGGACAACCTCCTACGAGCAGTACTTC.

This clone came up a few times. V usage is TRBV27 and J usage is TRBJ2-7; a weak D match, TRBD2 (6 bases). The CDR3 totals 13 residues. Trimming removed 2 bases at V and 2 bases at J, with 7 bases between. Germline CDR1 and CDR2: MNHEY and SMNVEV (reference sequence). CDR3 in amino acids: CASSLRLAYEQYF. CDR3 coding DNA: TGTGCCAGCAGTTTAAGACTAGCCTACGAGCAGTACTTC.

The chain is built from TRBV6-5 and TRBJ2-5; 8 bases are a match to TRBD1. CDR1 and CDR2 (germline): MNHEY, SVGAGI. With 7 bases clipped from V and 5 bases from J, the junction kept 9 bases outside the gene matches. CDR3 length equals 14 residues. In nucleotides, the CDR3 is TGTGCCAGCATCGGACAGGGAGGAATGGAGACCCAGTACTTC. Protein product: CASIGQGGMETQYF.

The rearrangement links TRBV7-6 to TRBJ1-1; 8 bases are a match to TRBD1. The CDR3 extends over 12 amino acids. Germline CDR1 and CDR2: SGHVS and FNYEAQ. V was pared by 4 bases and J by 7 bases, with 2 bases of the junction left unmatched. The CDR3 region has the DNA TGTGCCAGCAGCTCGACAGGGGTTGAAGCTTTCTTT. Translation gives CASSSTGVEAFF.

The chain combines TRBV6-5 with TRBJ1-4, with a tentative D call TRBD1 (5 bases). This CDR3 has 15 amino acids. With 6 bases removed from V and 7 bases from J, the gap between germline ends came to 18 bases. The germline CDR1 and CDR2 sequences are MNHEY and SVGAGI. The chain's CDR3 is CASRPPASGAEKLFF. The DNA of the CDR3 is TGTGCCAGCAGACCCCCGGCCTCTGGGGCTGAAAAACTGTTTTTT.

This clone has only a few counts. The chain recombines TRBV10-3 with TRBJ2-7, with D possibly TRBD1 on 6 matching bases. The germline V gene encodes CDR1 ENHRY and CDR2 SYGVKD. Trimming left V 6 bases short and J 0 bases short, with 12 bases between. The CDR3 has 14 residues. CDR3 sequence: CAISLRGDSYEQYF. CDR3 DNA sequence: TGTGCCATCAGCCTCAGGGGCGACTCCTACGAGCAGTACTTC.

The gene calls are TRBV5-4 and TRBJ2-7; D is uncertain. V lost 0 bases and J lost 1, with 8 bases in between. In germline, CDR1 is SGHNT, CDR2 YYREEE (reference sequence). This CDR3 is 14 amino acids long. CDR3 sequence: CASSLGALSYEQYF. The CDR3 DNA is TGTGCCAGCAGCTTGGGGGCGCTTTCCTACGAGCAGTACTTC. The variable domain in full, completed from reference TRBV5-4 and TRBJ2-7, reads ETGVTQSPTHLIKTRGQQVTLRCSSQSGHNTVSWYQQALGQGPQFIFQYYREEENGRGNFPPRFSGLQFPNYSSELNVNALELDDSALYLCASSLGALSYEQYFGPGTRLTVT.

The sample holds a few counts of this clone. V usage is TRBV30 and J usage is TRBJ1-2; possibly TRBD1 for D (5 bases). With 4 bases removed from V and 8 bases from J, the gap between germline ends came to 17 bases. Per germline, CDR1 GTSNPN and CDR2 SVGIG (reference sequence). The CDR3 is made up of 13 amino acids. The CDR3 DNA reads as TGTGCCTGGACCCCTGGGGCGGGAATGGGCTACACCTTC. Translated, it gives CAWTPGAGMGYTF.

This clone was detected many times. This sequence joins TRBV18 and TRBJ1-2, with 8 bases aligning to TRBD1. The germline CDR1 and CDR2 sequences are KGHSH and LQKENI. J lost 3 bases, V lost 3 bases, and 3 bases had no gene match. This CDR3 has 14 residues. CDR3 bases: TGTGCCAGCTCACCCATGGACAGGGACTATGGCTACACCTTC. Translation gives CASSPMDRDYGYTF.

The chain combines TRBV30 with TRBJ1-2, with D perhaps matching TRBD1 (5 bases). Germline lookup yields CDR1 GTSNPN and CDR2 SVGIG (reference sequence). V lost 0 bases and J 8 bases, leaving 13 bases between the germline ends. There are 13 residues in the CDR3. CDR3 nucleotide sequence: TGTGCCTGGAGTGTAAGCCAGGGAGGGGGCTACACCTTC. Amino acids: CAWSVSQGGGYTF.

The gene calls are TRBV3-1 (or the pseudogene TRBV3-2) and TRBJ2-5, with 9 bases identical to TRBD2. The ends lost 1 base at V and 4 bases at J; junction bases unmatched: 4. Germline V gene data show CDR1 as LGHDT and CDR2 as YNNKEL (reference sequence). The CDR3 totals 15 residues. CDR3 sequence (DNA): TGTGCCAGCAGCCAAGTACTAGCGGGCCTAGAGACCCAGTACTTC. Its translation is CASSQVLAGLETQYF.

The chain couples TRBV27 to TRBJ2-7; a possible D gene is TRBD1 (6 bases). CDR1 MNHEY and CDR2 SMNVEV come from the germline V gene (reference sequence). This CDR3 spans 14 amino acids. V was shortened by 5 bases and J by 2 bases, with 13 bases between the two germline ends. In DNA, the CDR3 is TGTGCCAGCAGTCCCCAGGGGTTAGCCTACGAGCAGTACTTC. This codes for CASSPQGLAYEQYF.

This clone was observed a handful of times. This sequence joins TRBV5-1 and TRBJ1-2; 7 nucleotides match TRBD1. The V gene end was trimmed by 0 bases and the J gene end by 4 bases; junction bases not matched to a gene: 6. From germline, CDR1 is SGHRS and CDR2 YFSETQ. The CDR3 extends over 15 amino acids. The CDR3 region has the DNA TGCGCCAGCAGCTTGGCCCCGGACAGGTTCTATGGCTACACCTTC. Its protein is CASSLAPDRFYGYTF.

The chain couples TRBV6-5 to TRBJ1-2; 9 nucleotides line up with TRBD1. Losses at the gene ends were 4 bases for V and 4 bases for J; bases not matched to a gene: 7. CDR1 is MNHEY and CDR2 is SVGAGI in the germline V gene. The CDR3 is 15 residues long. The CDR3 region is CASSSGQGPLYGYTF. The DNA for the CDR3 is TGTGCCAGCAGTTCGGGACAGGGCCCCCTCTATGGCTACACCTTC.

The chain combines TRBV5-5 with TRBJ2-7, with 8 nucleotides matching TRBD1. Germline-derived CDR1 and CDR2 are SGHKS and YYEKEE (reference sequence). V trimming: 4 bases; J trimming: 4 bases; junction bases outside the gene matches: 4. The length of the CDR3 is 13 residues. CDR3 coding DNA: TGTGCCAGCAGCCCCTGGACAGGGTACGAGCAGTACTTC. This encodes CASSPWTGYEQYF.

The chain couples TRBV19 to TRBJ2-4; 14 bases are shared with TRBD2. The V gene's germline CDR1 is LNHDA and CDR2 SQIVND (reference sequence). The V and J ends lost 3 bases and 3 bases, in that order; junction bases with no gene match: 10. This CDR3 has 19 amino acids. CDR3 sequence: CASSIHGTSGRAGKNIQYF. CDR3 DNA sequence: TGTGCCAGTAGTATTCACGGGACTAGCGGGAGAGCCGGCAAAAACATTCAGTACTTC.

This clone was recorded at least ten times. This chain uses TRBV5-1 with TRBJ1-1; D remains ambiguous. The CDR3 length is 13 residues. The V end lost 0 bases, the J end lost 3 bases, and 6 bases lay between the germline ends. Per germline, CDR1 SGHRS and CDR2 YFSETQ. The CDR3 sequence: CASSLDTYTEAFF. The CDR3 nucleotides read TGCGCCAGCAGCTTGGACACCTACACTGAAGCTTTCTTT. Full variable domain (missing parts from reference TRBV5-1 and TRBJ1-1): KAGVTQTPRYLIKTRGQQVTLSCSPISGHRSVSWYQQTPGQGLQFLFEYFSETQRNKGNFPGRFSGRQFSNSRSEMNVSTLELGDSALYLCASSLDTYTEAFFGQGTRLTVV.

The J gene is TRBJ2-7, the V gene TRBV4-1, with D perhaps TRBD2 (6 bases). Germline CDR1 is MGHRA and CDR2 is YSYEKL. The CDR3 runs to 16 residues. V lost 3 bases and J lost 3, with 18 bases in between. DNA for the CDR3: TGCGCCAGCAGCCAGGGGGGACCAGATATTAGCTACGAGCAGTACTTC. This gives the protein CASSQGGPDISYEQYF.

V gene TRBV18 combines with J gene TRBJ2-7; TRBD2 aligns across 12 bases. Germline-derived CDR1 and CDR2 are KGHSH and LQKENI. V shed 3 bases and J 4 bases; nucleotides not matched to a gene: 4. The length of the CDR3 is 15 residues. CDR3 region: CASSPTSGSPYEQYF. The CDR3 DNA reads TGTGCCAGCTCACCGACTAGCGGGAGTCCTTACGAGCAGTACTTC.

J is TRBJ2-1 and V is TRBV18; 8 nucleotides match TRBD1. Germline V CDR1 and CDR2: KGHSH, LQKENI. The CDR3 sequence is 16 residues long. V trimming: 0 bases; J trimming: 0 bases; junction bases outside the gene matches: 1. DNA for the CDR3: TGTGCCAGCTCACCACCACAGGGGGGCTCCTACAATGAGCAGTTCTTC. Translated, it gives CASSPPQGGSYNEQFF.

The rearrangement uses TRBV7-9 and TRBJ1-4; a weak D match, TRBD1 (5 bases). Per the germline V gene, CDR1 is SEHNR and CDR2 is FQNEAQ (reference sequence). Trimming left V 6 bases short and J 8 bases short, with 19 bases between. The CDR3 has 15 amino acids. CDR3 sequence reads: CASSSAGRAGEKLFF. CDR3 in DNA: TGTGCCAGCAGTTCCGCGGGCAGGGCGGGAGAAAAACTGTTTTTT.

V gene TRBV29-1 combines with J gene TRBJ2-3, with no clear D. The V gene lost 6 bases and the J gene lost 3 bases, with 4 bases spanning the gap. CDR3 size: 10 residues. Germline V gene lookup returns CDR1 SQVTM and CDR2 ANQGSEA. CDR3 sequence (DNA): TGCAGCGTGAGGACAGATACGCAGTATTTT. This gives the protein CSVRTDTQYF.

This clone occurred a few times. The chain is built from TRBV5-8 and TRBJ2-3, with D maybe TRBD2 (5 bases). The CDR3 has 13 residues. The V end lost 10 bases, the J end lost 4 bases, and 16 bases lay between the germline ends. The germline CDR1 and CDR2 sequences are SGHTS and YDEGEE. For the CDR3, the DNA is TGTGCCTCCTCCCTGAGGGAGCCAGATACGCAGTATTTT. Translated, it gives CASSLREPDTQYF.

The chain combines TRBV11-2 with TRBJ2-5; D unresolved. CDR1 and CDR2 (germline): SGHAT, FQNNGV. The CDR3 is 13 amino acids. Trimming took 5 bases from V and 1 from J, leaving 8 bases between them. In nucleotides, the CDR3 is TGTGCCAGCAGCGCTCGAGGCCAAGAGACCCAGTACTTC. This codes for CASSARGQETQYF.

V is TRBV3-1 (or the pseudogene TRBV3-2) and J is TRBJ1-1; possibly TRBD1 for D (5 bases). Germline V gene lookup returns CDR1 LGHDT and CDR2 YNNKEL (reference sequence). CDR3 length: 15 residues. With 4 bases removed from V and 1 base from J, the gap between germline ends came to 13 bases. As DNA, the CDR3 is TGTGCCAGCAGCCTTGGAGGGGTCTGGAACACTGAAGCTTTCTTT. This translates into CASSLGGVWNTEAFF.

The chain couples TRBV5-1 to TRBJ1-2, with 10 bases identical to TRBD1. The V gene's germline CDR1 is SGHRS and CDR2 YFSETQ. This CDR3 spans 14 amino acids. V lost 4 bases, J lost 2 bases, and 2 bases stayed unmatched. CDR3 sequence: CASSTGQGNYGYTF. The CDR3 bases are TGCGCCAGCAGCACGGGACAGGGGAACTATGGCTACACCTTC.

The CDR3 loop reads CASSQQRFDIYYNEQFF. DNA for the CDR3: TGTGCCAGCAGCCAGCAAAGGTTCGACATTTACTACAATGAGCAGTTCTTC. The chain recombines TRBV14 with TRBJ2-1; D not certain. Trimming left V 3 bases short and J 3 bases short, with 18 bases between. Germline assignment: CDR1 SGHDN and CDR2 FVKESK. The CDR3 consists of 17 residues. Full variable domain (remainder filled in from reference TRBV14 and TRBJ2-1): EAGVTQFPSHSVIEKGQTVTLRCDPISGHDNLYWYRRVMGKEIKFLLHFVKESKQDESGMPNNRFLAERTGGTYSTLKVQPAELEDSGVYFCASSQQRFDIYYNEQFFGPGTRLTVL.